This T cell receptor (beta chain) was recorded in a study of regulatory T cells in long-lasting Graves disease (dated by TCRdb to the early 2020s). About the investigation overall: Persistent Graves' disease was defined as persistently positive TSH receptor autoantibodies together with antithyroid drug treatment for over 5 years. This study used TCR sequencing and RNA sequencing of peripheral blood to compare persistent Graves' disease patients against newly diagnosed Graves' disease patients. The study was registered as a clinical trial and conducted in China. A total of roughly 35 samples were covered by TCR sequencing, comprising approximately 13 persistent and roughly 20 newly diagnosed Graves' disease patients. Persistent Graves' disease patients in the clinical cohort had taken antithyroid drugs for approximately 10 years on average. Overall study outcomes, separate from this receptor: Persistent patients shared more public clonotypes among themselves (around 2,700) than newly diagnosed patients did (approximately 900). Because the primary lesion, thyroid tissue, could not be accessed, the study looked at peripheral blood alone. As a limitation, the authors acknowledged that the small sample size may reduce accuracy. Lower TCR Shannon entropy and fewer highly expanded clones were observed in persistent Graves' disease patients than in newly diagnosed patients, which suggested clonal expansion. TRBV28, TRBJ1-2 and TRBJ2-5 were preferentially used in persistent disease, while TRBV20-1 and TRBJ2-1 were favored in newly diagnosed disease. Sequencing and analysis were restricted to the TCR beta chain.

With regard to this clonotype: Its binding antigen is unknown. No much larger clone is present one base from it, and per-base qualities are unavailable.

The receptor library was made with multiplex PCR. The reads were generated on an Illumina HiSeq 4000. iRepertoire HTBI primers and Arm-PCR amplification of CDR3 regions were used to construct TCR beta libraries. PCR products were gel purified before sequencing. The authors processed their data as follows. Across samples, around 58 TRBV and 13 to 15 TRBJ segments were identified and used for gene usage analysis of CDR3 amino acid clonotypes. Filtered high-quality paired reads were merged into contigs using COPE and FqMerger. BLAST was used to align contigs to IMGT TRBV, TRBD and TRBJ reference genes, with CDR3 defined following IMGT. Any clonotype with a frequency above 0.1% was classified as a highly expanded clone. Shannon entropy was used to measure repertoire diversity, and the Gini coefficient was used to measure V-J evenness. A clonotype found in more than one individual was treated as public. TCRdb passed the public sequencing reads through fastp at Q25 and MiXCR, retaining productive beta sequences. Identical CDR3 protein sequences are pooled into one entry, listed with their most common genes and DNA. The V and J calls were determined by TCRdb, not by the authors. For this sample there are around 510,000 distinct CDR3 sequences; roughly 20% appear just once. 6.5% to 10% of the sample comes from the top ten.

In the paper's terms, the time point label means: persistent/refractory GD, antithyroid drugs over 5 years with positive TRAb. For both TCR sequencing and RNA sequencing, RNA was extracted from PBMCs in TRIzol. Graves' disease was diagnosed according to American Thyroid Association guidelines. Recruitment of patients was carried out at an endocrinology department in Xi'an, China. From each patient, around 9 milliliters of peripheral blood was collected into an EDTA anticoagulant tube. Ficoll Paque Plus density gradient separation was used to isolate PBMCs, and no further T cell sorting was done. An Agilent 2100 Bioanalyzer and agarose gel were used to assess RNA quality, and a NanoDrop 2000 was used to measure RNA concentration. V was cut back by 3 bases and J by 0 bases, leaving a gap of 12 bases between them. From cysteine to phenylalanine, the CDR3 is 16 amino acids long. This entry keeps only the CDR3 DNA: 48 bases, framed from base 1. The CDR1 and CDR2 encoded by the germline V gene (reference sequence) are LNHDA and SQIVND.

This TCR came from a female donor with Graves disease. This specimen consisted of peripheral blood mononuclear cells (PBMCs), obtained when the disease was refractory, from a patient treated with antithyroid drugs. The chain links TRBV19 with TRBJ1-5, and perhaps TRBD1 as D gene, on 6 matching bases. At the DNA level, the sequence is TGTGCCAGTAGTATTACCGGGACAAATAGCAATCAGCCCCAGCATTTT. It specifies CASSITGTNSNQPQHF.